The next 28 T cell receptor beta chains were all read from a single sample in a study of identical twins. TCRdb reprocessed the 5' RACE reads with MiXCR, giving one entry per CDR3 protein. The data contain hundreds of thousands of distinct CDR3 sequences, over 8.5% of them singletons. The sample also formed part of further work on yellow fever vaccine responses in identical twins.

Material: PBMCs. Source of these receptors: a woman aged 18-35 years in good health.

A few counts support this clonotype. V is TRBV6-2 or TRBV6-3 and J is TRBJ2-3, with D tentatively TRBD1 (6 bases). V was cut by 0 bases and J by 8 bases, with 21 bases left in between. Germline V gene sequence: CDR1 MNHEY, CDR2 SVGEGT. The length of the CDR3 is 17 residues. The CDR3: CASSYSIAIGQRITQYF. The CDR3 DNA reads as TGTGCCAGCAGTTACTCGATTGCAATCGGACAGCGAATTACGCAGTATTTT.

Ten or more counts support this clonotype. DNA of the CDR3: TGCAGCGTTGAAAGGGGAACAGGGATGGAGACCCAGTACTTC. This sequence encodes CSVERGTGMETQYF. This chain links TRBV29-1 with TRBJ2-5; D is perhaps TRBD1 (6 bases). The germline CDR1 and CDR2 sequences are SQVTM and ANQGSEA. V was pared by 2 bases and J by 5 bases, with 15 bases between. The CDR3 spans 14 residues.

The chain is built from TRBV7-6 and TRBJ2-1; D is possibly TRBD1 or TRBD2 (5 bases each). CDR1 is SGHVS and CDR2 is FNYEAQ in the germline V gene. Trimming took off 5 bases at V and 1 base at J, with 18 bases between the two ends. This CDR3 spans 17 amino acids. The CDR3 region is CASSPSTGQGSYNEQFF. CDR3 DNA: TGTGCCAGCAGCCCCTCGACGGGGCAGGGATCCTACAATGAGCAGTTCTTC.

Ten or more counts support this clonotype. CDR3 sequence: CASRPGYSYEQYF. In DNA form, the CDR3 reads TGTGCCAGCAGGCCGGGATACTCCTACGAGCAGTACTTC. The gene calls are TRBV2 and TRBJ2-7; D is possibly TRBD2 (5 bases). V was shortened by 6 bases and J by 0 bases, with 9 bases between the two germline ends. This CDR3 region has 13 residues. Germline-derived CDR1 and CDR2 are SNHLY and FYNNEI.

The chain links TRBV11-3 to TRBJ2-1; the match to TRBD1 covers 7 bases. This CDR3 comprises 16 residues. Germline V gene data show CDR1 as SGHNT and CDR2 as YENEEA. V lost 4 bases to trimming and J lost 6 bases; unmatched junction nucleotides: 12. The CDR3 is CASSSPRQGLRNEQFF. The CDR3 nucleotides are TGTGCCAGCAGCTCGCCGCGACAGGGTCTCCGCAATGAGCAGTTCTTC.

This clonotype was found a few times. The chain couples TRBV24-1 to TRBJ2-7, with 7 bases identical to TRBD2. The junction had 14 bases not matched to a gene; V was cut back by 5 bases and J by 2 bases. The germline CDR1 and CDR2 sequences are KGHDR and SFDVKD. The CDR3 length is 17 residues. CDR3 in DNA: TGTGCCACCAGTGGACCGCCGATGGGGGGGAGAACCTACGAGCAGTACTTC. Translation: CATSGPPMGGRTYEQYF.

This clonotype was seen more than once but under ten times. The chain recombines TRBV12-3 or TRBV12-4 with TRBJ2-5; D unclear. V dropped 3 bases and J dropped 5 bases, with 10 bases sitting between them. CDR3 length: 13 amino acids. DNA of the CDR3: TGTGCCAGCAGTTTCAAGGGTTGGGAGACCCAGTACTTC. Translation: CASSFKGWETQYF.

V is TRBV25-1 and J is TRBJ2-3; TRBD2 agrees at 9 bases. Looked up from germline, CDR1 is MGHDK and CDR2 is SYGVNS. CDR3 length: 15 amino acids. With 1 base clipped from V and 6 bases from J, the junction kept 5 bases outside the gene matches. The CDR3 sequence is CASSEFAGGPDTQYF. Written as DNA, the CDR3 is TGTGCCAGCAGTGAATTCGCGGGGGGGCCTGATACGCAGTATTTT. Looking up the rest from reference TRBV25-1 and TRBJ2-3 gives the full variable domain: EADIYQTPRYLVIGTGKKITLECSQTMGHDKMYWYQQDPGMELHLIHYSYGVNSTEKGDLSSESTVSRIRTEHFPLTLESARPSHTSQYLCASSEFAGGPDTQYFGPGTRLTVL.

This clonotype was recorded at least ten times. This sequence joins TRBV2 and TRBJ1-2; D unclear. Germline-derived CDR1 and CDR2 are SNHLY and FYNNEI. The CDR3 runs 15 residues. Trimming took 3 bases from V and 2 from J, leaving 13 bases between them. CDR3 sequence (DNA): TGTGCCAGCAGTGAGTCGGCGGGGAAGAACTATGGCTACACCTTC. It codes for CASSESAGKNYGYTF. Full variable domain (missing parts from reference TRBV2 and TRBJ1-2): EPEVTQTPSHQVTQMGQEVILRCVPISNHLYFYWYRQILGQKVEFLVSFYNNEISEKSEIFDDQFSVERPDGSNFTLKIRSTKLEDSAMYFCASSESAGKNYGYTFGSGTRLTVV.

This clonotype was seen many times. V is TRBV6-2 or TRBV6-3 and J is TRBJ2-3, with TRBD2 as a possible D gene (6 bases). V lost 6 bases and J 4 bases, leaving 20 bases between the germline ends. This CDR3 is built from 16 residues. Germline-derived CDR1 and CDR2 are MNHEY and SVGEGT. In DNA, the CDR3 is TGTGCCAGCAGCCTCCTGCTAGCGAGAGGCTCAGATACGCAGTATTTT. It translates to CASSLLLARGSDTQYF.

V usage is TRBV25-1 and J usage is TRBJ2-5; D not certain. Trimming removed 3 bases at V and 6 bases at J, with 11 bases between. The length of the CDR3 is 13 residues. Germline CDR1 MGHDK, CDR2 SYGVNS. CDR3 loop: CASSDGGVQTQYF. The CDR3 coding sequence is TGTGCCAGCAGTGACGGTGGGGTCCAGACCCAGTACTTC.

This clonotype was counted at least ten times. CDR3 region: CASSPGTGDSTDTQYF. DNA for the CDR3: TGTGCCAGCAGTCCCGGAACAGGGGATAGCACAGATACGCAGTATTTT. V is TRBV12-3 or TRBV12-4 and J is TRBJ2-3; 7 bases match TRBD1. The CDR3 runs 16 residues. Germline trimming cut 5 bases from V and 0 bases from J; bases unmatched to any gene: 8.

Ten or more counts support this clonotype. The V gene is TRBV29-1, the J gene TRBJ2-7, with 8 bases that match TRBD2. The CDR3 length is 14 residues. The ends lost 4 bases at V and 2 bases at J; junction bases unmatched: 7. Germline V gives CDR1 SQVTM, CDR2 ANQGSEA. The CDR3 coding sequence is TGCAGCGTTGCTGTATTAGCGGGGACCTACGAGCAGTACTTC. It is translated as CSVAVLAGTYEQYF.

The chain employs TRBV10-3 and TRBJ2-5, with TRBD1 matching 8 bases. With V trimmed by 0 bases and J by 9 bases, 9 bases remained unmatched. Germline V gene lookup returns CDR1 ENHRY and CDR2 SYGVKD. CDR3 length: 15 residues. The CDR3 loop is CAISESDRGSLAQYF. In DNA, the CDR3 is TGTGCCATCAGTGAGTCTGACAGGGGCAGCTTGGCCCAGTACTTC.

The chain carries TRBV7-3 and TRBJ1-2; tentatively, D is TRBD1 (5 bases). Trimming removed 3 bases from V and 6 bases from J, with 8 bases in between. This CDR3 has 12 amino acids. From germline, CDR1 is SGHTA and CDR2 FQGTGA. CDR3 sequence reads: CASSLLGHGYTF. The DNA of the CDR3 is TGTGCCAGCAGCTTGTTGGGGCATGGCTACACCTTC.

Of note for this clonotype: A much more abundant neighbour one base away suggests this may be a read error. The CDR3 ends on some other residue instead of the conserved phenylalanine or tryptophan, so this is likely a read error. The CDR3 region is CASSQDRGGQGINEQFL. DNA of the CDR3: TGTGCCAGCAGCCAAGATAGGGGGGGACAGGGGATAAATGAGCAGTTCTTA. The chain is built from TRBV4-2 and TRBJ2-1; TRBD1 matches at 10 bases. The CDR3 runs 17 residues. Losses at the gene ends were 0 bases for V and 7 bases for J; bases not matched to a gene: 9. In germline, CDR1 is LGHNA, CDR2 YNFKEQ.

The chain links TRBV29-1 to TRBJ2-1; TRBD1 matches at 8 bases. J lost 5 bases, V lost 7 bases, and 10 bases had no gene match. The CDR3 spans 14 residues. Germline V gene sequence: CDR1 SQVTM, CDR2 ANQGSEA. CDR3 amino acids: CSAPDRGVHNEQFF. CDR3 DNA sequence: TGCAGCGCCCCTGACAGGGGTGTCCACAATGAGCAGTTCTTC.

This clonotype was seen many times. The rearrangement uses TRBV9 and TRBJ2-7; D remains unclear. The V end was cut by 0 bases, the J end by 3 bases, with 16 bases between. CDR3 length: 16 amino acids. From germline, CDR1 is SGDLS and CDR2 YYNGEE. The CDR3 spells CASSVGSGLGLYEQYF. In DNA, the CDR3 is TGTGCCAGCAGCGTAGGATCCGGGCTTGGGCTCTACGAGCAGTACTTC.

There are many counts of this clonotype. The J gene is TRBJ2-1, the V gene TRBV12-3 or TRBV12-4; 11 nucleotides align to TRBD2. CDR3 length: 15 amino acids. V was pared by 4 bases and J by 6 bases, with 5 bases of the junction left unmatched. The CDR3 bases are TGTGCCAGCAGTTCCAGTAGCGGGGGGGCCAATGAGCAGTTCTTC. Its translation: CASSSSSGGANEQFF.

The rearrangement links TRBV28 to TRBJ1-4; D unresolved. The V gene's germline CDR1 is MDHEN and CDR2 SYDVKM. V lost 7 bases to trimming and J lost 0 bases, with 9 bases between them. This CDR3 has 14 residues. The CDR3 region has the DNA TGTGCCAGCACAAGGCCGCCAACTAATGAAAAACTGTTTTTT. Amino acid sequence: CASTRPPTNEKLFF.

This chain uses TRBV6-2 or TRBV6-3 with TRBJ2-1, with TRBD2 identical over 9 bases. Trimming removed 7 bases from V and 6 bases from J; junction bases left unmatched: 10. The germline gives CDR1 MNHEY, CDR2 SVGEGT. The CDR3 runs 15 residues. The CDR3 loop reads CASIETSGAINEQFF. The CDR3 region has the DNA TGTGCCAGCATTGAGACTAGCGGTGCAATCAATGAGCAGTTCTTC.

The V call is TRBV7-9, the J call TRBJ2-1; 10 bases are a match to TRBD2. Germline-derived CDR1 and CDR2 are SEHNR and FQNEAQ (reference sequence). V lost 4 bases and J lost 5; bases outside the gene matches: 11. This CDR3 has 17 residues. The DNA of the CDR3 is TGTGCCAGCAGCTCCCGCGGGGGAGCGGGAGGGGACAATGAGCAGTTCTTC. This encodes CASSSRGGAGGDNEQFF.

In its sample, this clonotype was seen a few times. The rearrangement joins TRBV6-1 to TRBJ1-1, with a weak D call TRBD1 (6 bases). The CDR3 extends over 13 amino acids. CDR1 and CDR2 (germline): MNHNS, SASEGT. CDR3 DNA: TGTGCAGCAAAAGGGGGTCCGGGGACTGAAGCTTTCTTT. As protein: CAAKGGPGTEAFF.

As regards this clonotype: The junction shows a germline mismatch at one end, possibly a read error. The rearrangement joins TRBV3-1 to TRBJ2-5, with a weak D call TRBD2 (6 bases). CDR1 LGHDT and CDR2 YNNKEL come from the germline V gene (reference sequence). This CDR3 spans 15 amino acids. The CDR3 bases are TGTGCCACCAGCAAAGAACTAGCAGAAGGAGAGACCCAGTACTTC. Amino acids: CATSKELAEGETQYF.

The chain joins TRBV25-1 to TRBJ1-1; D perhaps matches TRBD1 (5 bases). The CDR3 has 13 residues. Trimming shortened V by 3 bases and J by 6 bases, and 11 bases separated the two germline ends. The V gene's germline CDR1 is MGHDK and CDR2 SYGVNS. The CDR3 sequence is CASSDWGVAEAFF. For the CDR3, the DNA is TGTGCCAGCAGTGATTGGGGGGTCGCTGAAGCTTTCTTT. The variable domain in full, with the rest retrieved from reference TRBV25-1 and TRBJ1-1, is EADIYQTPRYLVIGTGKKITLECSQTMGHDKMYWYQQDPGMELHLIHYSYGVNSTEKGDLSSESTVSRIRTEHFPLTLESARPSHTSQYLCASSDWGVAEAFFGQGTRLTVV.

This clonotype was seen ten or more times. The rearrangement links TRBV15 to TRBJ2-1; 9 nucleotides align to TRBD1. CDR3 length: 15 residues. Trimming removed 5 bases from V and 7 bases from J; junction bases left unmatched: 9. Germline V lookup: CDR1 LNHNV, CDR2 YYDKDF (reference sequence). CDR3 coding DNA: TGTGCCACCAGCCCCGGGACAGGGCTTTTGAATGAGCAGTTCTTC. This codes for CATSPGTGLLNEQFF.

This clonotype was observed many times. V usage is TRBV12-3 or TRBV12-4 and J usage is TRBJ1-2; D is ambiguous. Trimming removed 6 bases from V and 7 bases from J, with 12 bases in between. The CDR3 is 12 amino acids. This CDR3 is CASSLSLGGYTF. CDR3 in DNA: TGTGCCAGCAGCTTATCACTTGGTGGCTACACCTTC.

The genes are TRBV2 and TRBJ2-3; tentatively, D is TRBD2 (6 bases). The CDR3 has 16 amino acids. Looked up from germline, CDR1 is SNHLY and CDR2 is FYNNEI. Trimming cost V 1 base and J 5 bases, with 16 bases left between them. The CDR3 DNA reads TGTGCCAGCAGTGAAGTAGCGGCGACCTTGGGAGATACGCAGTATTTT. The encoded protein is CASSEVAATLGDTQYF.